Listed below are T cell receptor beta chains from one sample, sequenced in a study of blood T cell repertoires in COVID-19. TCRdb keeps only in-frame clones here, not all; method: immunoSEQ multiplex PCR. The sample lists around 480,000 clones, around 89% occurring once. The material sequenced was peripheral blood. Source of these receptors: a woman in her 50s with COVID-19, enrolled during active disease. CDR3s include the opening cysteine and the closing phenylalanine or tryptophan. Expanded clones are given a class, and other clones once, few, many or no size at all.

once,TRBJ2-3,TRBV4-2,CASSQVGGDGNTQYF
-,TRBJ1-5,TRBV6-1,CASSVRHREYDGNQPQHF
once,TRBJ2-5,TRBV5-1,CASRGLEETQYF
-,TRBJ2-1,TRBV19,CASSRERGGFNEQFF
-,TRBJ1-6,TRBV27,CASREGGSPLHF
once,TRBJ1-2,TRBV11-2,CASSLFAGGEADYGYTF
-,TRBJ1-1,TRBV4-2,CASSRHYGDRDTEAFF
-,TRBJ2-7,TRBV3-1/TRBV3-2,CASSQDNSEQYF
-,TRBJ1-1,TRBV30,CAWSGVPGQGSEAFF
-,TRBJ1-5,TRBV19,CASSMIQNSNQPQHF
once,TRBJ1-2,TRBV21-1,CASSITGGHGYTF
-,TRBJ1-2,TRBV19,CASDPGYYGYTF
-,TRBJ2-7,TRBV5-1,CASSLAPSGYEQYF
-,TRBJ1-1,TRBV19,CASMGQSAEAFF
-,TRBJ1-5,TRBV2,CASSVTVYNQPQHF
-,TRBJ1-1,TRBV6-1,CASSEVRGTEAFF
-,TRBJ2-7,TRBV2,CASSDLRQGARREQYF
-,TRBJ1-1,TRBV5-6,CASSRPGARAEAFF
-,TRBJ1-2,TRBV6-5,CASQTGDGYTF
-,TRBJ2-2,TRBV19,CASSIEQGAGTGELFF
once,TRBJ1-2,TRBV4-2,CASSQSPGRGADYGYTF
once,TRBJ2-7,TRBV5-4,CASSSTSGGYEQYF
-,TRBJ1-2,TRBV9,CASSVATGGGYTF
-,TRBJ1-1,TRBV29-1,CSVEDQGYTEAFF
-,TRBJ1-2,TRBV7-3,CASSLMGPGDGYTF
-,TRBJ2-1,TRBV5-4,CASTSAPLRANNEQFF
-,TRBJ1-5,TRBV6-1,CASSDWAVSNQPQHF
-,TRBJ1-1,TRBV14,CASSQERAYSSEAFF
-,TRBJ2-7,TRBV7-2,CASSWPGQPTWYF
-,TRBJ1-1,TRBV11-2,CASSFGVTEAFF
-,TRBJ1-1,TRBV25-1,CASSERNMNTEAFF
-,TRBJ2-3,TRBV3-1/TRBV3-2,CASSAGTPYTDTQYF
-,TRBJ1-3,TRBV5-6,CASIVKGHSGNTIYF
-,TRBJ1-2,TRBV19,CASSGQQGNYGYTF
-,TRBJ1-2,TRBV5-1,CASSHGTDYYGYTF
few,TRBJ1-6,TRBV2,CASIGGRGNSPLHF
-,TRBJ2-3,TRBV18,CASSPPVGPDTQYF
-,TRBJ2-5,TRBV18,CASSPEEYLGTGETQYF
-,TRBJ1-2,TRBV19,CASSSGYGYTF
-,TRBJ2-7,TRBV5-4,CASSLGQHSYEQYF
-,TRBJ2-1,TRBV7-9,CASSSNPGFHNEQFF
-,TRBJ1-5,TRBV19,CASSRPPWDTGYSNQPQHF
-,TRBJ1-1,TRBV19,CASSIDPGVWTEAFF
-,TRBJ2-4,TRBV13,CATSSGRENIQYF
-,TRBJ2-5,TRBV11-2,CASSLVGGGEETQYF
-,TRBJ2-7,TRBV19,CASSRQVSYEQYF
-,TRBJ2-5,TRBV4-2,CASSHAVGGRQETQYF
-,TRBJ2-3,TRBV4-1,CASSQSDAAADTQYF
-,TRBJ1-6,TRBV7-3,CASSSGGNSPLHF
-,TRBJ2-2,TRBV19,CASSRGRGDTGELFF
-,TRBJ1-1,TRBV9,CASSVVSGGRVGPMNTEAFF
-,TRBJ2-3,TRBV7-5,CASRLSTDTQYF
few,TRBJ1-3,TRBV12-3/TRBV12-4,CASSDSGGNTIYF
-,TRBJ2-7,TRBV6-5,CASSLPPSYEQYF